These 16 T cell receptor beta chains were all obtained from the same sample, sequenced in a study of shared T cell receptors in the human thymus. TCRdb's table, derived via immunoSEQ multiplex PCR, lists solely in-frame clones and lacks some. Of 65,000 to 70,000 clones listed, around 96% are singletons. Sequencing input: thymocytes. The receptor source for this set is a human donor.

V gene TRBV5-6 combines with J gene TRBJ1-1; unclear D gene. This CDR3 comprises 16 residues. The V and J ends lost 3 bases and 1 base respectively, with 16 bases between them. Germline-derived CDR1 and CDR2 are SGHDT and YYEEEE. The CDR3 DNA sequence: TGTGCCAGCAGCTCAAACACGGGATTCGCGAACACTGAAGCTTTCTTT. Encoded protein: CASSSNTGFANTEAFF.

The CDR3 DNA follows: TGTGCCAGTAGTATTGGCGGCCGCTCAGATACGCAGTATTTT. This encodes CASSIGGRSDTQYF. The chain is built from TRBV19 and TRBJ2-3; no definite D call. CDR1 is LNHDA, CDR2 SQIVND, per germline (reference sequence). This CDR3 is 14 amino acids long. V shed 3 bases and J shed 4 bases, with 11 bases lying between them.

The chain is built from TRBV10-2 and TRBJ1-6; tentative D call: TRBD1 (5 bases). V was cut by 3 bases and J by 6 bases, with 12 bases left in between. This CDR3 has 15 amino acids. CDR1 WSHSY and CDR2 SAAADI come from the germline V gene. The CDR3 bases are TGCGCCAGCAGTGACCTGGGACGACCTAATTCACCCCTCCACTTT. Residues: CASSDLGRPNSPLHF.

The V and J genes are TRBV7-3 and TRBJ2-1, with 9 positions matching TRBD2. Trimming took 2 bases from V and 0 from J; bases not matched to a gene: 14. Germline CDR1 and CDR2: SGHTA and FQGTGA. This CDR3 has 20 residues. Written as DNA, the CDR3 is TGTGCCAGCAGCTTAGGGCCGCGATCTAGCGGGGATAGCTCCTACAATGAGCAGTTCTTC. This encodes CASSLGPRSSGDSSYNEQFF. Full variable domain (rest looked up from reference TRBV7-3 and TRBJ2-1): GAGVSQTPSNKVTEKGKYVELRCDPISGHTALYWYRQSLGQGPEFLIYFQGTGAADDSGLPNDRFFAVRPEGSVSTLKIQRTERGDSAVYLCASSLGPRSSGDSSYNEQFFGPGTRLTVL.

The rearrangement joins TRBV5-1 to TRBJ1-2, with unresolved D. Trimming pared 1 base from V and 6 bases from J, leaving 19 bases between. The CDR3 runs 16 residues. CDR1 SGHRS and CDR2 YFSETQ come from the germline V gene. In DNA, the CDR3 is TGCGCCAGCAGCTTGTTCGGAACCCGGGAGGGTGATGGCTACACCTTC. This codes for CASSLFGTREGDGYTF.

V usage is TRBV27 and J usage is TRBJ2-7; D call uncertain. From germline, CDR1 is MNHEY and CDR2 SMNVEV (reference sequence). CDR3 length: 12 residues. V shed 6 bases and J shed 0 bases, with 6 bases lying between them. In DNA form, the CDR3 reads TGTGCCAGCAGCGACACCTCCTACGAGCAGTACTTC. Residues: CASSDTSYEQYF.

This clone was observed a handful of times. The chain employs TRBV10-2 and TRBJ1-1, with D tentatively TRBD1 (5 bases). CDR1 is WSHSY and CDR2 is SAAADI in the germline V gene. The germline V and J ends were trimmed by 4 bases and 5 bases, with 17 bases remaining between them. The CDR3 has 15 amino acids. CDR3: CASSGRQAGWTEAFF. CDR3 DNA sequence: TGCGCCAGCAGTGGGCGGCAGGCAGGGTGGACTGAAGCTTTCTTT.

Here the CDR3 reads CASSLYGLADNEQFF. In DNA, the CDR3 is TGTGCCAGCAGTTTATATGGACTAGCGGACAATGAGCAGTTCTTC. This rearrangement joins TRBV27 to TRBJ2-1; 10 bases are a match to TRBD2. Trimming removed 1 base from V and 5 bases from J; junction bases left unmatched: 2. The CDR3 has 15 residues. Germline V CDR1 and CDR2: MNHEY, SMNVEV (reference sequence).

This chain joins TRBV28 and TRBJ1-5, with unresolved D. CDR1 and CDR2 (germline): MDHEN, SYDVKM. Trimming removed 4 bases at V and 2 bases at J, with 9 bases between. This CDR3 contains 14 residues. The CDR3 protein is CASSSHSRNQPQHF. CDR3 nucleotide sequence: TGTGCCAGCAGTTCCCACTCTCGCAATCAGCCCCAGCATTTT.

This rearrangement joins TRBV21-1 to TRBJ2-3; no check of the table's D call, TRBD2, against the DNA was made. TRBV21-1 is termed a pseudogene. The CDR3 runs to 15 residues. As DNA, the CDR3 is TGTGCCAGCAGCATTTGCCAGACTAGCACAGATACGCAGTATTTT. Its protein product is CASSICQTSTDTQYF.

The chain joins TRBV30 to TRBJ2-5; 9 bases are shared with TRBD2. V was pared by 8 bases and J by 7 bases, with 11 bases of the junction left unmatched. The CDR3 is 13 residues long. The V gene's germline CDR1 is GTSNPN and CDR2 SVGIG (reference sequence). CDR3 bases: TGTGCCCGACTAGGCGGGGGGGCCCGGACCCAGTACTTC. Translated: CARLGGGARTQYF.

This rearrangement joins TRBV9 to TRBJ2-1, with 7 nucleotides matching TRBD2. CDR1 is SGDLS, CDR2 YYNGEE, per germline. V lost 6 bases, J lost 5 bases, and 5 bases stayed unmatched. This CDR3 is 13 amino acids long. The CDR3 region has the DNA TGTGCCAGCAACGCTGGGAGGGACAATGAGCAGTTCTTC. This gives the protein CASNAGRDNEQFF.

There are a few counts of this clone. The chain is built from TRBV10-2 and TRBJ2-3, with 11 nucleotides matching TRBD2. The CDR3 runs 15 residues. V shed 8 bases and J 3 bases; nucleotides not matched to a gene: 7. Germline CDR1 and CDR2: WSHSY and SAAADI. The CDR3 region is CASGRTSGSTDTQYF. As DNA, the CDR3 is TGCGCCAGCGGGAGGACTAGCGGGTCAACAGATACGCAGTATTTT.

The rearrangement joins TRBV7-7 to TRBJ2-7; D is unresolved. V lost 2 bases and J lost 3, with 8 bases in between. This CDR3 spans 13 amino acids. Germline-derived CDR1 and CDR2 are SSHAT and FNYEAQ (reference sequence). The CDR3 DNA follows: TGTGCCAGCAGCTTACGGGTCAACTACGAGCAGTACTTC. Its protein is CASSLRVNYEQYF.

The chain's CDR3 is CASSLLGGTSYNEQFF. As DNA, the CDR3 is TGTGCCAGCAGCTTATTAGGCGGAACCTCCTACAATGAGCAGTTCTTC. V is TRBV7-3 and J is TRBJ2-1; no clear D. Germline V lookup: CDR1 SGHTA, CDR2 FQGTGA. Between the trimmed V and J ends, which lost 2 bases and 0 bases, there was a span of 11 bases. The CDR3 runs 16 residues.

CDR3: CASSQDLAEPNTEAFF. The DNA for the CDR3 is TGCGCCAGCAGCCAAGATTTGGCGGAACCGAACACTGAAGCTTTCTTT. V gene TRBV4-1 combines with J gene TRBJ1-1; D is unresolved. The CDR3 is 16 amino acids. Germline CDR1 MGHRA, CDR2 YSYEKL. The V and J ends lost 0 bases and 1 base respectively, with 12 bases between them.